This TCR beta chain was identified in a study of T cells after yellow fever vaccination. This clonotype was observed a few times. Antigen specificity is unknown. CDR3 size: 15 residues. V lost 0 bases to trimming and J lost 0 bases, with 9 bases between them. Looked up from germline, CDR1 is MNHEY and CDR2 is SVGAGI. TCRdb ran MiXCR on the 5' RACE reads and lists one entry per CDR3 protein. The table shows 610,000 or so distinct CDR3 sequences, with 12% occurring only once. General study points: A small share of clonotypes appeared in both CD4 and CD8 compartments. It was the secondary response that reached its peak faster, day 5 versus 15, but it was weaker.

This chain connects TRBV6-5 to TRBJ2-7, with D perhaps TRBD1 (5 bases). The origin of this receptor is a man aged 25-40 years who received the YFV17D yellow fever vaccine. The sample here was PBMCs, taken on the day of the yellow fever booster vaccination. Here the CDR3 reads CASSYSLQGSYEQYF. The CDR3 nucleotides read TGTGCCAGCAGTTACTCGCTCCAGGGCTCCTACGAGCAGTACTTC.